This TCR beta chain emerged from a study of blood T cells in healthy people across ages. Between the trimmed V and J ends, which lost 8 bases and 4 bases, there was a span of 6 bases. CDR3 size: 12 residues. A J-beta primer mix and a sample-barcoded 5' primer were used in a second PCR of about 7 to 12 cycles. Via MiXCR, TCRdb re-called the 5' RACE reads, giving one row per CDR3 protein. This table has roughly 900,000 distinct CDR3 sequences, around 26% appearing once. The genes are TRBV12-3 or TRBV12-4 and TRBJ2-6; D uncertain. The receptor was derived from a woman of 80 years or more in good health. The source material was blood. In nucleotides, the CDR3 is TGTGCCAGCGGGGAAGGGGCCAACGTCCTGACTTTC. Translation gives CASGEGANVLTF.